This entry features one TCR beta chain sequence. The target antigen is unknown. PCR was performed a second time for about 7 to 12 cycles using a sample-barcoded 5' primer and a J-beta primer mix. TCRdb passed the 5' RACE reads through MiXCR, listing each CDR3 protein once. The sample lists some 1.6 million distinct CDR3 sequences; roughly 30% were seen once. This entry comes from a study of blood T cells in healthy people across ages. Study outcomes and limitations: PBMCs went unsorted, and a conclusive naive versus antigen-experienced comparison was therefore prevented.

The CDR3 is made up of 13 amino acids. J gave up 12 bases and V 7 bases, and 17 bases lay outside the gene matches. Germline loops: CDR1 SQVTM, CDR2 ANQGSEA. The TCR originated in a woman in her 30s in good health. The sequenced sample consisted of blood. The chain combines TRBV29-1 with TRBJ2-5, with 7 bases aligning to TRBD1. The CDR3 DNA reads TGCAGCGGTGTGAGGACAGGAGAGCCATTCGAGTACTTC. Protein product: CSGVRTGEPFEYF.